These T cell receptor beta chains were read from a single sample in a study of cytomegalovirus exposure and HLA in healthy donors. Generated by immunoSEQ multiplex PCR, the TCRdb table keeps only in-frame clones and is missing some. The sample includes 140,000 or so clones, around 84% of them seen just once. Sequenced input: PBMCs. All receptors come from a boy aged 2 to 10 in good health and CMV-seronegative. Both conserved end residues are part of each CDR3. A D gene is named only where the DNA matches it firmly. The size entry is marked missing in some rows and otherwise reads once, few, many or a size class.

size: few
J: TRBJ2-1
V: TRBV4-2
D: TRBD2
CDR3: CASSQDLLAGGPFNEQFF
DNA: TGTGCCAGCAGCCAAGACCTACTAGCGGGAGGGCCGTTCAATGAGCAGTTCTTC

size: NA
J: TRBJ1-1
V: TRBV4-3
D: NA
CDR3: CASSQDAGGVNTEAFF
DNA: TGCGCCAGCAGCCAAGATGCTGGGGGGGTGAACACTGAAGCTTTCTTT

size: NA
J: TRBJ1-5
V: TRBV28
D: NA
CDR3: CASSLLGDQPQHF
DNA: TGTGCCAGCAGTTTACTCGGAGATCAGCCCCAGCATTTT

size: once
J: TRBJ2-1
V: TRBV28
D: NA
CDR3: CASRPTGREGNEQFF
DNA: TGTGCCAGCAGACCCACAGGGAGAGAAGGCAATGAGCAGTTCTTC

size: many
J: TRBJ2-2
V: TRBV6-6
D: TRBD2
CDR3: CASSGGTSGFSGELFF
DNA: TGTGCCAGCAGTGGCGGGACTAGCGGGTTTAGCGGGGAGCTGTTTTTT

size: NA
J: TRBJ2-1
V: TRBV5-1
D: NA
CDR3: CASSLEGDNEQFF
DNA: TGCGCCAGCAGCTTGGAAGGGGACAATGAGCAGTTCTTC

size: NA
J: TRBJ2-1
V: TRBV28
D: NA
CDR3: CASSVRQSSSYNEQFF
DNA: TGTGCCAGCAGTGTACGACAGAGCTCAAGCTACAATGAGCAGTTCTTC

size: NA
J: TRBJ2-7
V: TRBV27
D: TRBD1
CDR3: CASSGTGGGYEQYF
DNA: TGTGCCAGCAGTGGGACAGGGGGTGGATACGAGCAGTACTTC

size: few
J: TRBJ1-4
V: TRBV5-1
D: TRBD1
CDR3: CASSFRDRVDKLFF
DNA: TGCGCCAGCAGCTTCCGGGACAGGGTCGACAAACTGTTTTTT

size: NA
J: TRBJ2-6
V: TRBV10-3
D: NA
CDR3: CAITRDSPFSGANVLTF
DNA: TGTGCCATTACCAGGGATAGTCCCTTCTCTGGGGCCAACGTCCTGACTTTC

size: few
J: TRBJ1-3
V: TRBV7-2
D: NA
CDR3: CASSLVYPGGEGNTIYF
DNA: TGTGCCAGCAGCTTAGTTTATCCAGGAGGGGAAGGAAACACCATATATTTT

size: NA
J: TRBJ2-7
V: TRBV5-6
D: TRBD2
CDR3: CASSRLAGSQQHRTYEQYF
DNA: TGTGCCAGCAGCCGACTAGCGGGAAGTCAGCAACACCGAACCTACGAGCAGTACTTC

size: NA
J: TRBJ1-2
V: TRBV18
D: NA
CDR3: CASSPTAGNGGYTF
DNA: TGTGCCAGCTCACCCACGGCCGGGAATGGTGGCTACACCTTC

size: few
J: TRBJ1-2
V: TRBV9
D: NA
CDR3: CASSVGEGGGYTF
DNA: TGTGCCAGCAGCGTAGGGGAAGGGGGAGGCTACACCTTC

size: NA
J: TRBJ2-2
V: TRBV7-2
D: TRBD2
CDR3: CASSLLAGGRYFTGELFF
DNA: TGTGCCAGCAGCTTACTAGCGGGGGGGCGTTATTTCACCGGGGAGCTGTTTTTT

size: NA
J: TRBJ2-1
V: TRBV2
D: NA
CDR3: CASSEQDLDNEQFF
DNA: TGTGCCAGCAGTGAGCAGGACTTAGACAATGAGCAGTTCTTC

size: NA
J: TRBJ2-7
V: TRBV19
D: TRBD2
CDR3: CASSRTSGTVDEQYF
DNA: TGTGCCAGTAGTCGGACTAGCGGGACCGTCGACGAGCAGTACTTC

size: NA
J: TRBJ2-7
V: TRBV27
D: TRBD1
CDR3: CASSSADRPTDEQYF
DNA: TGTGCCAGCAGTTCCGCGGACAGGCCTACTGACGAGCAGTACTTC

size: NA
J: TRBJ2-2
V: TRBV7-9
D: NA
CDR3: CASSSDRLNTGELFF
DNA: TGTGCCAGCAGCTCCGACAGATTAAACACCGGGGAGCTGTTTTTT

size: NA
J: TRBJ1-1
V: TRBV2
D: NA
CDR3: CASSVFVRTEAFF
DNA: TGTGCCAGCAGTGTTTTTGTTCGGACTGAAGCTTTCTTT

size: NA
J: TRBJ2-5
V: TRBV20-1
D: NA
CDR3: CSARKETQYF
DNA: TGCAGTGCGCGAAAAGAGACCCAGTACTTC

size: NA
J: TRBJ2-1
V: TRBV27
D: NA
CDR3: CASSLQGASYNEQFF
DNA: TGTGCCAGCAGTTTACAAGGGGCGTCCTACAATGAGCAGTTCTTC

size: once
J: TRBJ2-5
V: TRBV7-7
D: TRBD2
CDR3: CASSLGLAGAYETQYF
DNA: TGTGCCAGCAGCCTGGGACTAGCGGGAGCGTATGAGACCCAGTACTTC

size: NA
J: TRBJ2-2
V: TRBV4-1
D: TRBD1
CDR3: CASSQVGEGQGTIGELFF
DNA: TGCGCCAGCAGCCAAGTGGGTGAAGGACAGGGAACTATCGGGGAGCTGTTTTTT

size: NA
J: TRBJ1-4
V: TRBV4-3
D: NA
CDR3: CASSQDTGNEKLFF
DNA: TGCGCCAGCAGCCAAGATACGGGTAATGAAAAACTGTTTTTT

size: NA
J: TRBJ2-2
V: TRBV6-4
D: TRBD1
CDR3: CASSDGTGGDTGELFF
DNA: TGTGCCAGCAGTGACGGGACAGGGGGCGATACCGGGGAGCTGTTTTTT

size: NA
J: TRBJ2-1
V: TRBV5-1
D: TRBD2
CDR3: CASSPTSDPYNEQFF
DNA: TGCGCCAGCAGCCCTACTAGCGACCCTTACAATGAGCAGTTCTTC

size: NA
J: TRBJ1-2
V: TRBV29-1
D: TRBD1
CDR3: CSVTSARTGGSGYTF
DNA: TGCAGCGTTACATCGGCCCGGACAGGGGGTAGTGGCTACACCTTC

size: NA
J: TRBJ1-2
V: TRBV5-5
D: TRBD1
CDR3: CASSPADRGFYGYTF
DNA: TGTGCCAGCAGCCCCGCCGACAGGGGGTTCTATGGCTACACCTTC

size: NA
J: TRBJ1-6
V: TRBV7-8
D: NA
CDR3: CASSLTVARNSPLHF
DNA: TGTGCCAGCAGCTTGACAGTTGCGAGAAATTCACCCCTCCACTTT

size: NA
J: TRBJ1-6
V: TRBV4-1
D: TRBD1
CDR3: CASSQYRGGSPLHF
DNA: TGCGCCAGCAGCCAGTACAGGGGAGGTTCACCCCTCCACTTT

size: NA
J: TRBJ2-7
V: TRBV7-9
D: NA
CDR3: CASSLARQGPYEQYF
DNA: TGTGCCAGCAGCTTAGCGCGCCAGGGGCCCTACGAGCAGTACTTC

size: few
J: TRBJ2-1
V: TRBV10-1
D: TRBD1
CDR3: CASSEWTGRGHNEQFF
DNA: TGCGCCAGCAGTGAATGGACAGGGAGAGGGCACAATGAGCAGTTCTTC

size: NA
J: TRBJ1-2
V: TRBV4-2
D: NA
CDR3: CASSQVIDSSSYGYTF
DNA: TGTGCCAGCAGCCAAGTAATAGACAGCTCTTCCTATGGCTACACCTTC

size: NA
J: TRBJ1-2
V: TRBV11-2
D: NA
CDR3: CASSLGVGGYGYTF
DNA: TGTGCCAGCAGCTTAGGTGTGGGGGGCTATGGCTACACCTTC

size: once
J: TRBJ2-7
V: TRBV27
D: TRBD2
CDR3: CASSLWGGYEQYF
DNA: TGTGCCAGCAGTTTATGGGGGGGCTACGAGCAGTACTTC

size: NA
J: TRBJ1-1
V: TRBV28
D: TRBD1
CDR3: CASSPLTGVNTEAFF
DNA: TGTGCCAGCAGTCCCCTGACAGGGGTGAACACTGAAGCTTTCTTT

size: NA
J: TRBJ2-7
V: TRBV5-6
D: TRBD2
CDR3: CASSFRASGSYEQYF
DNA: TGTGCCAGCAGCTTTCGGGCTAGCGGGAGCTACGAGCAGTACTTC

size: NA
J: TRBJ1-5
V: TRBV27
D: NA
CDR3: CASSLSGGNQPQHF
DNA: TGTGCCAGCAGTTTATCCGGGGGGAATCAGCCCCAGCATTTT

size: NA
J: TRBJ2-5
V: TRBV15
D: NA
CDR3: CATSRQEAGEETQYF
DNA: TGTGCCACCAGCAGGCAGGAGGCAGGGGAAGAGACCCAGTACTTC

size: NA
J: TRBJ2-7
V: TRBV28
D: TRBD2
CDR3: CASRETSSHEQYF
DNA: TGTGCCAGCAGAGAGACTAGCTCCCACGAGCAGTACTTC

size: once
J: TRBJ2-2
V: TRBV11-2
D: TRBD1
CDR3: CASSSRRDRGTGELFF
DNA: TGTGCCAGCAGCTCTCGCCGGGACAGGGGAACCGGGGAGCTGTTTTTT

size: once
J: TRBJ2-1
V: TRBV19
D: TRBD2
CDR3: CASRKAGGRLEQFF
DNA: TGTGCCAGTAGAAAAGCGGGAGGACGCCTGGAGCAGTTCTTC

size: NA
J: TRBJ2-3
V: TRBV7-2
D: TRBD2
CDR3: CASSPGTSGGTDTQYF
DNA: TGTGCCAGCAGCCCCGGGACTAGCGGGGGCACAGATACGCAGTATTTT

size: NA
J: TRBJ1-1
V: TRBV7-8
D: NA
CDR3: CASSLSRTEAFF
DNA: TGTGCCAGCAGCTTATCTAGGACTGAAGCTTTCTTT

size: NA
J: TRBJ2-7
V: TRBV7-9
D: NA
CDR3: CASSPAYAAYEQYF
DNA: TGTGCCAGCAGCCCCGCCTACGCTGCTTACGAGCAGTACTTC

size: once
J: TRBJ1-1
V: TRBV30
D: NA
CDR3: CAWSGRYRGTEAFF
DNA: TGTGCCTGGAGTGGTCGGTATAGGGGAACTGAAGCTTTCTTT

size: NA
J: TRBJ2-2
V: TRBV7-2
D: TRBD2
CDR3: CASSLLRTSLSGELFF
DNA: TGTGCCAGCAGCCTGCTTAGGACTAGCCTTTCCGGGGAGCTGTTTTTT

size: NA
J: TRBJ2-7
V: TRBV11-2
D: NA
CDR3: CASNLGLVPEQYF
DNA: TGTGCCAGCAACCTGGGGCTAGTCCCCGAGCAGTACTTC

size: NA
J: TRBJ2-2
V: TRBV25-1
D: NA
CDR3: CASSEFWARITKLRGAVF
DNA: TGTGCCAGCAGTGAATTTTGGGCGCGGATCACAAAGCTGCGGGGAGCTGTTTTT

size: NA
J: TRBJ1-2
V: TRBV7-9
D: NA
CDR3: CASSFNKDRTREMF
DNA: TGTGCCAGCAGCTTCAATAAAGACAGGACCCGCGAGATGTTC

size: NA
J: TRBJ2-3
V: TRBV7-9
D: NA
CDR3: CASSLHSLDTQYF
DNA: TGTGCCAGCAGCTTGCATAGTTTGGATACGCAGTATTTT

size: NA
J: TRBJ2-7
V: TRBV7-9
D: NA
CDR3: CASSEGTTLYEQYF
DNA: TGTGCCAGCAGCGAGGGAACGACCCTCTACGAGCAGTACTTC